Following are 9 T cell receptor beta chains from one sample sequenced in a study of CXCR3-negative and CXCR3-positive naive CD8 T cells. Whole-study results and caveats: More hydrophobic TRB CDR3s occurred in CXCR3-positive than in CXCR3-negative naive cells.

5' RACE that incorporated UMI labels was used to prepare the TRB cDNA libraries. TCRdb re-called the 5' RACE reads, yielding one record per CDR3 amino acid sequence without DNA. Listed are approximately 100,000 distinct CDR3 sequences; 0.35% to 0.4% falls within the top ten. For these TCRs, the target antigens are not known. Sequencing used naive CXCR3+ CD8+ T cells from blood. Documented subset: CD45RO-CCR7+CD27+CD95- naive CD8+ T cells expressing CXCR3 (TNR3+). The origin of the receptors is a human donor in good health. Some clones in this sample may be carry-over from other donors' samples.

The J gene is TRBJ1-1, the V gene TRBV7-6; TCRdb reports TRBD1, a call that lacks DNA to check it against. The CDR3 is 15 residues long. CDR1 is SGHVS and CDR2 is FNYEAQ in the germline V gene. This CDR3 reads CASSWTGGMSTEAFF.

The V call is TRBV20-1, the J call TRBJ1-3; TCRdb's D call of TRBD1 is untestable without DNA. This CDR3 comprises 15 residues. Germline CDR1 and CDR2: DFQATT and SNEGSKA (reference sequence). CDR3 amino acids: CSARDRGTSGNTIYF.

CDR3 amino acids: CASTSPGFSVTDGYTF. The gene calls are TRBV19 and TRBJ1-2; TCRdb selects TRBD1, and the lack of DNA leaves this call unchecked. The CDR3 is made up of 16 amino acids. Germline loops: CDR1 LNHDA, CDR2 SQIVND (reference sequence). Full variable domain (rest looked up from reference TRBV19 and TRBJ1-2): DGGITQSPKYLFRKEGQNVTLSCEQNLNHDAMYWYRQDPGQGLRLIYYSQIVNDFQKGDIAEGYSVSREKKESFPLTVTSAQKNPTAFYLCASTSPGFSVTDGYTFGSGTRLTVV.

The chain is built from TRBV7-9 and TRBJ2-7; TCRdb outputs TRBD1, but without DNA this stays unchecked. CDR3 length: 15 residues. The germline V gene has CDR1 SEHNR and CDR2 FQNEAQ (reference sequence). The CDR3 sequence is CASSPSGMGAYEKYF.

This CDR3 is CATAMGDHFSGTQYF. V usage is TRBV27 and J usage is TRBJ2-3; the TRBD1 assignment by TCRdb is unverifiable without DNA. This CDR3 region has 15 residues. Germline CDR1 MNHEY, CDR2 SMNVEV (reference sequence).

The chain carries TRBV7-3 and TRBJ2-3. The CDR3 covers 15 residues. From germline, CDR1 is SGHTA and CDR2 FQGTGA. CDR3 protein: CASSLIGSSTDTQYF.

The V and J genes are TRBV5-5 and TRBJ1-1; TCRdb's assignment of TRBD1 cannot be checked, as there is no DNA. The CDR3 has 12 residues. Per the germline V gene, CDR1 is SGHKS and CDR2 is YYEKEE (reference sequence). Here the CDR3 reads CASSSGQVEAFF.

This sequence joins TRBV4-1 and TRBJ2-7; with no DNA, the TCRdb D assignment of TRBD2 cannot be verified. Per germline, CDR1 MGHRA and CDR2 YSYEKL. The CDR3 is made up of 15 amino acids. The chain's CDR3 is CASSPRGDSSYEQYF.

This sequence joins TRBV19 and TRBJ1-1. This CDR3 is 15 amino acids long. CDR1 is LNHDA and CDR2 is SQIVND in the germline V gene (reference sequence). CDR3 amino acids: CASSFGERSNTEAFF.